This record concerns one TCR beta chain sequence. Antigen unknown. The DNA is left out, because the CDR3 cannot be placed on it with certainty; the CDR3 is given as TCRdb lists it. The data derive from a study of cytomegalovirus exposure and HLA in healthy donors. General study results and limits: High specificity and sensitivity for cytomegalovirus status were reported for the classifier. For presence/absence analyses, sequencing depth was assumed to be roughly uniform across donors.

The germline gives CDR1 SGHTA, CDR2 FQGNSA. Counting both end residues, the CDR3 totals 12 amino acids. Amplification used 60 Vbeta primers and 13 Jbeta primers. Sequenced by immunoSEQ multiplex PCR; TCRdb stores in-frame clones only, minus some. This table has about 130,000 clones, roughly 80% appearing once. The receptor was derived from a man between 18 and 35 years old in good health and CMV-seropositive. The chain links TRBV7-2 to TRBJ1-3. Sequencing was performed on PBMCs. This CDR3 is CASSLVGAGALF.